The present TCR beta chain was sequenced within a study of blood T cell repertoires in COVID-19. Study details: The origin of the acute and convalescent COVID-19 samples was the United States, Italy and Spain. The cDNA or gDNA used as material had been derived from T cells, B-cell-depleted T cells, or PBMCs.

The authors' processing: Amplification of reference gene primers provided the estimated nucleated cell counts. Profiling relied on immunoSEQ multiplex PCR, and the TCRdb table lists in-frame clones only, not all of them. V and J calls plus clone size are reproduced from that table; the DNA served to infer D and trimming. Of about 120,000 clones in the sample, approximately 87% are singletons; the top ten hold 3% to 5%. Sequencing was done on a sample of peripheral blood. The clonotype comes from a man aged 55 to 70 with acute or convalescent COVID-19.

The CDR3 nucleotides are TGTGCCTGGGGGCAAGGACAGGTCTATGGCTACACCTTC. Translated, it gives CAWGQGQVYGYTF. The rearrangement joins TRBV30 to TRBJ1-2; TRBD1 matches 7 bases. Germline CDR1 reads GTSNPN; CDR2 reads SVGIG (reference sequence). V was clipped by 5 bases and J by 4 bases; unmatched bases: 7. This CDR3 contains 13 residues. The full variable domain, rest sourced from reference TRBV30 and TRBJ1-2, is SQTIHQWPATLVQPVGSPLSLECTVEGTSNPNLYWYRQAAGRGLQLLFYSVGIGQISSEVPQNLSASRPQDRQFILSSKKLLLSDSGFYLCAWGQGQVYGYTFGSGTRLTVV.